The T cell receptor (beta chain) described here comes from a study of response to subunit inactivated influenza vaccine. Whole-study results and caveats: Every seasonal influenza vaccination brings in few new T cells, the authors suggested.

V was shortened by 2 bases and J by 3 bases, with 5 bases between the two germline ends. Germline assignment: CDR1 SQVTM and CDR2 ANQGSEA. The CDR3 has 11 residues. Remarks on this clonotype: Its antigen is not identified.

MiXCR was run by TCRdb on the RT-PCR reads, yielding one entry per CDR3 protein. The sample consists of some 800,000 distinct CDR3 sequences, less than 25% of them appearing once. The clonotype originates from a man over 45 who received an inactivated influenza vaccine. V gene TRBV29-1 combines with J gene TRBJ2-7; no firm D call. Sequencing was performed on PBMCs from blood, taken more than 4 days after vaccination. The CDR3 protein is CSVESSYEQYF. In DNA, the CDR3 is TGCAGCGTTGAATCCAGCTACGAGCAGTACTTC.